These T cell receptor beta chains were read from a single sample in a study of blood T cells in healthy people across ages. TCRdb reanalysed the 5' RACE reads using MiXCR and keeps one entry per CDR3 protein. The sample carries about 780,000 distinct CDR3 sequences, around 62% recorded once. Source material: blood. The receptors originated from a man aged 25-45 years in good health. Each CDR3 is given with its conserved first and last residue.

TRBV5-1	14	CASSSGRTDDGYTF
TRBV15	15	CATGSQRYSGNTIYF
TRBV7-2	16	CASSPSWGDRPLEQYF
TRBV6-5	13	CASLGPLINEQFF
TRBV6-5	15	CASSPIAGGTDTQYF
TRBV6-2/TRBV6-3	12	CASWDRATEAFF
TRBV20-1	14	CSAREGDRDSPLHF
TRBV7-2	15	CASSLFRGGPYEQYF
TRBV29-1	11	CSALTGAEQYF
TRBV4-1	14	CASSHRVDRGGYTF
TRBV20-1	13	CSAQPTDSYGYTF
TRBV12-3/TRBV12-4	16	CASSLLRVHSIDTQYF